The present TCR beta chain was sequenced within a study of CXCR3-negative and CXCR3-positive naive CD8 T cells. Broader study findings: The study found comparably high diversity in both naive subsets and much lower diversity in memory CD8+ cells. TRB CDR3s were more hydrophobic in CXCR3-positive than in CXCR3-negative naive cells. Upon cryopreservation, CXCR3 expression partially decreased, and most assays used fresh PBMCs.

The CDR3 runs 15 residues. CDR1 and CDR2 from the germline V gene are SQVTM and ANQGSEA. UMI-labeled TRB cDNA libraries were prepared by 5' RACE. Using the 5' RACE reads, TCRdb records one entry per CDR3 protein without DNA. The sample table includes some 49,000 distinct CDR3 sequences. Comment on this clonotype: Its target is not known.

The chain uses TRBV29-1 and TRBJ1-2. This sequence was found in a human donor in good health. Some clones in this sample may be carry-over from other donors' samples. Sequencing used naive CXCR3- CD8+ T cells from blood. Subset of the sample: CD45RO-CCR7+CD27+CD95- naive CD8+ T cells lacking CXCR3 (TNR3-). CDR3 amino acids: CSVEDPRASNYGYTF.